The present entry profiles one TCR beta chain with its context. The data originate from a study of blood T cell repertoires in COVID-19. CDR3 size: 15 residues. V gave up 2 bases and J gave up 2 bases, with 13 bases separating them. The germline V gene encodes CDR1 SGHNT and CDR2 YYREEE (reference sequence). Assay used: immunoSEQ multiplex PCR; TCRdb lists only in-frame clones, some missing. The sample lists around 65,000 clones; approximately 90% were seen once. This chain links TRBV5-4 with TRBJ1-2, with a tentative D call TRBD1 (6 bases). This TCR was recovered from a human donor in a cohort sampled during active COVID-19. The sequenced sample consisted of peripheral blood. The CDR3 sequence: CASSFEGGRNYGYTF. DNA of the CDR3: TGTGCCAGCAGCTTTGAGGGGGGGAGGAACTATGGCTACACCTTC.